This T cell receptor beta chain stems from a study of control samples from healthy donors and cancer patients. Repertoires were generated with immunoSEQ multiplex PCR, while TCRdb's copy carries only in-frame clones and drops some. The data show 75,000 to 100,000 clones, roughly 89% seen once. V lost 3 bases and J 3 bases, leaving 4 bases between the germline ends. Germline CDR1 LGHDT, CDR2 YNNKEL (reference sequence). CDR3 length equals 12 residues. The TCR was taken from a human donor in good health. The donor label of this sample is uncertain. The sequenced sample was blood. V usage is TRBV3-1 (or the pseudogene TRBV3-2) and J usage is TRBJ2-3; D is uncertain. This CDR3 is CASSHVTDTQYF. For the CDR3, the DNA is TGTGCCAGCAGCCATGTGACAGATACGCAGTATTTT.